The clone carrying this T cell receptor (beta chain) was seen only once. A sample-barcoded 5' primer and a J-beta primer mix were used in a second PCR of roughly 6 to 11 cycles. MiXCR, run by TCRdb on the 5' RACE reads, gives a single entry per CDR3 protein. The sample has some 800,000 distinct CDR3 sequences, roughly 44% seen once. The CDR3 consists of 14 residues. Trimming stripped 3 bases from V and 7 bases from J, with 10 bases between. These data come from a study of blood T cells in healthy people across ages. The chain uses TRBV12-3 or TRBV12-4 and TRBJ1-6, with TRBD1 as a possible D gene (6 bases). This receptor was obtained from a man aged 55 to 70 in good health. Sequencing was done on a sample of blood. Here the CDR3 DNA reads TGTGCCAGCAGTTTGAACAGGGACAATTCACCCCTCCACTTT. Amino acids: CASSLNRDNSPLHF.